Presented here are 6 T cell receptor beta chains from one specimen sequenced in a study of OX40 agonist ivuxolimab in advanced cancers. Here immunoSEQ multiplex PCR was the method, and the copy in TCRdb shows in-frame clones only, minus some. The table lists about 150,000 clones, roughly 91% of them singletons, with roughly 1% in the top ten. The starting material was CD4+ or CD8+ T cells sorted from blood, obtained in a trial of the OX40 agonist ivuxolimab. These TCRs come from an adult with an advanced solid tumor such as melanoma, head and neck, liver or kidney cancer.

The rearrangement uses TRBV5-1 and TRBJ2-7, with 9 bases matching TRBD1. Germline V gene data show CDR1 as SGHRS and CDR2 as YFSETQ. V lost 4 bases, J lost 5 bases, and 10 bases stayed unmatched. This CDR3 contains 15 residues. The CDR3: CASSAPGTGPHEQYF. Here the CDR3 DNA reads TGCGCCAGCAGCGCACCCGGGACAGGGCCCCACGAGCAGTACTTC.

This chain links TRBV9 with TRBJ2-5; TRBD2 agrees at 8 bases. CDR3 length: 15 amino acids. V was clipped by 2 bases and J by 1 base; unmatched bases: 4. Per the germline V gene, CDR1 is SGDLS and CDR2 is YYNGEE. The CDR3 protein is CASSVGGVGQETQYF. The CDR3 nucleotides are TGTGCCAGCAGCGTCGGGGGGGTAGGCCAAGAGACCCAGTACTTC.

The V and J genes are TRBV28 and TRBJ1-5, with D unclear. The V and J ends lost 2 bases and 4 bases respectively, with 15 bases between them. This CDR3 spans 16 amino acids. Germline V CDR1 and CDR2: MDHEN, SYDVKM. In DNA form, the CDR3 reads TGTGCCAGCAGTTTAGGGCACCTGAGCGGGAATCAGCCCCAGCATTTT. This gives the protein CASSLGHLSGNQPQHF.

The chain has TRBV10-3 and TRBJ2-5; the D is unclear. V shed 7 bases and J shed 0 bases, with 6 bases lying between them. The V gene's germline CDR1 is ENHRY and CDR2 SYGVKD. CDR3 size: 12 residues. The CDR3 region has the DNA TGTGCCATCAAGGGAAACCAAGAGACCCAGTACTTC. It yields the protein CAIKGNQETQYF.

The J gene is TRBJ1-4, the V gene TRBV5-1; no reliable D call. Trimming cost V 4 bases and J 4 bases, with 14 bases left between them. Germline V gene lookup returns CDR1 SGHRS and CDR2 YFSETQ. This CDR3 is 15 amino acids long. CDR3 loop: CASSLYDGVNEKLFF. The CDR3 DNA reads TGCGCCAGCAGCCTTTACGACGGGGTTAATGAAAAACTGTTTTTT.

This clone is a singleton in its sample. The V call is TRBV6-6, the J call TRBJ2-7; no reliable D call. The germline V and J ends were trimmed by 2 bases and 7 bases, with 6 bases remaining between them. The CDR3 contains 11 residues. CDR1 MNHNY and CDR2 SVGAGI come from the germline V gene (reference sequence). CDR3 region: CASSYRWEQYF. DNA of the CDR3: TGTGCCAGCAGTTACCGCTGGGAGCAGTACTTC.